What follows are 15 T cell receptor beta chains derived from one specimen sequenced in a study of cytomegalovirus exposure and HLA in healthy donors. Researchers ran the PCR with 60 Vbeta and 13 Jbeta primers. Using immunoSEQ multiplex PCR, the repertoire was profiled, and TCRdb retains in-frame clones only, with some absent. The sample lists 70,000 to 80,000 clones, more than 75% occurring once. The sample taken for sequencing was PBMCs. The receptors stem from a man younger than 30 in good health and CMV-seronegative.

The chain carries TRBV7-2 and TRBJ1-5; D is unclear. In germline, CDR1 is SGHTA, CDR2 FQGNSA. The CDR3 contains 14 residues. Trimming cost V 6 bases and J 2 bases, with 11 bases left between them. CDR3 amino acids: CASSDNVGNQPQHF. CDR3 bases: TGTGCCAGCAGTGACAACGTGGGCAATCAGCCCCAGCATTTT.

V and J are TRBV19 and TRBJ2-7; D perhaps matches TRBD2 (7 bases). Germline V gene lookup returns CDR1 LNHDA and CDR2 SQIVND (reference sequence). The CDR3 totals 16 residues. V lost 5 bases, J lost 3 bases, and 20 bases lay in between. CDR3 in DNA: TGTGCCAGTAGTCGCGGGGGCATCCAGGACCACTACGAGCAGTACTTC. It codes for CASSRGGIQDHYEQYF.

The gene calls are TRBV6-5 and TRBJ1-6; 9 bases are a match to TRBD1. Per germline, CDR1 MNHEY and CDR2 SVGAGI. The CDR3 extends over 16 amino acids. Trimming cost V 2 bases and J 10 bases; bases outside gene matches: 9. The CDR3 reads CASSYNPGQGGSPLHF. CDR3 nucleotide sequence: TGTGCCAGCAGTTACAATCCGGGACAGGGAGGATCACCCCTCCACTTT.

The J gene is TRBJ1-5, the V gene TRBV9; 10 nucleotides agree with TRBD1. The junction had 0 bases not matched to a gene; V was cut back by 0 bases and J by 6 bases. CDR3 size: 14 residues. Germline loops: CDR1 SGDLS, CDR2 YYNGEE. The CDR3 coding sequence is TGTGCCAGCAGCGTAGGGACAGGGGGTCAGCCCCAGCATTTT. Encoded protein: CASSVGTGGQPQHF.

V is TRBV5-1 and J is TRBJ1-1; unclear D gene. This CDR3 is 15 amino acids long. Trimming pared 2 bases from V and 0 bases from J, leaving 11 bases between. Germline CDR1 reads SGHRS; CDR2 reads YFSETQ. The CDR3 here is CASSFMGPVNTEAFF. In DNA form, the CDR3 reads TGCGCCAGCAGCTTTATGGGCCCCGTGAACACTGAAGCTTTCTTT.

The chain combines TRBV9 with TRBJ1-2, with 7 bases matching TRBD1. J lost 4 bases, V lost 2 bases, and 8 bases had no gene match. The CDR3 totals 15 residues. From germline, CDR1 is SGDLS and CDR2 YYNGEE. The CDR3 reads CASSVAYRGAYGYTF. The CDR3 DNA is TGTGCCAGCAGCGTGGCATACAGGGGAGCCTATGGCTACACCTTC.

This chain links TRBV5-6 with TRBJ2-7; weak D call: TRBD2 (5 bases). Germline V lookup: CDR1 SGHDT, CDR2 YYEEEE. The CDR3 has 14 amino acids. Deletions cut 2 bases from V and 4 bases from J, with 13 bases between. This chain's CDR3 is CASSFRRRSYEQYF. CDR3 in DNA: TGTGCCAGCAGCTTCCGCAGGAGGAGTTACGAGCAGTACTTC. The variable domain in full, with the rest retrieved from reference TRBV5-6 and TRBJ2-7, is DAGVTQSPTHLIKTRGQQVTLRCSPKSGHDTVSWYQQALGQGPQFIFQYYEEEERQRGNFPDRFSGHQFPNYSSELNVNALLLGDSALYLCASSFRRRSYEQYFGPGTRLTVT.

The V and J genes are TRBV12-5 and TRBJ1-1; tentative D call: TRBD1 (6 bases). The germline gives CDR1 LGHNT, CDR2 FRNRAP. The CDR3 length is 13 residues. With 6 bases removed from V and 1 base from J, the gap between germline ends came to 9 bases. The CDR3 DNA follows: TGTGCTAGTGGCAGGGACACGAACACTGAAGCTTTCTTT. Residues: CASGRDTNTEAFF.

This rearrangement joins TRBV5-6 to TRBJ2-1, with D perhaps matching TRBD1 (6 bases). The CDR3 is 15 residues long. Germline V CDR1 and CDR2: SGHDT, YYEEEE. Trimming left V 4 bases short and J 7 bases short, with 18 bases between. CDR3 region: CASSPIDRYRNEQFF. CDR3 sequence (DNA): TGTGCCAGCAGCCCTATCGACAGGTACAGAAATGAGCAGTTCTTC.

This chain uses TRBV28 with TRBJ2-3, with 7 bases that match TRBD1. The CDR3 is 16 amino acids. V shed 7 bases, J shed 7 bases, and the junction held 17 bases outside the gene matches. CDR1 and CDR2 (germline): MDHEN, SYDVKM. The CDR3 DNA reads TGTGCCAGCAACTCCTATGGGTCAAGGGGGCTACATACGCAGTATTTT. Amino acids: CASNSYGSRGLHTQYF.

The chain is built from TRBV5-1 and TRBJ2-2; 8 bases align to TRBD2. From germline, CDR1 is SGHRS and CDR2 YFSETQ. Trimming cost V 2 bases and J 4 bases; bases outside gene matches: 4. The CDR3 is made up of 15 amino acids. The CDR3 sequence is CASSFSGTSTGELFF. The CDR3, as DNA: TGCGCCAGCAGCTTTTCCGGGACTAGCACCGGGGAGCTGTTTTTT.

This clone was seen a few times. This chain links TRBV29-1 with TRBJ1-2; 8 bases agree with TRBD1. J gave up 8 bases and V 2 bases, and 19 bases lay outside the gene matches. The length of the CDR3 is 17 residues. The germline gives CDR1 SQVTM, CDR2 ANQGSEA. Written as DNA, the CDR3 is TGCAGCGTTGAACTATTTGGCAGGGGGCTCGGGGTGAGGGGCTACACCTTC. Its protein product is CSVELFGRGLGVRGYTF.

This clone was seen once. V gene TRBV19 combines with J gene TRBJ2-5; the match to TRBD1 covers 9 bases. Germline V gene lookup returns CDR1 LNHDA and CDR2 SQIVND (reference sequence). CDR3 size: 17 residues. Unmatched junction bases numbered 9, after V lost 4 bases and J lost 0 bases. In nucleotides, the CDR3 is TGTGCCAGTAGTAGGGGACAGGGACGCCTGTACCAAGAGACCCAGTACTTC. This gives the protein CASSRGQGRLYQETQYF.

The chain is built from TRBV6-4 and TRBJ2-1, with D possibly TRBD2 on 5 matching bases. Trimming removed 3 bases at V and 1 base at J, with 10 bases between. Germline lookup yields CDR1 MRHNA and CDR2 SNTAGT. This CDR3 spans 15 amino acids. The CDR3 DNA is TGTGCCAGCAGTGAAGGAGAGGGTTCCTACAATGAGCAGTTCTTC. Amino acids: CASSEGEGSYNEQFF.

V is TRBV5-4 and J is TRBJ1-4; weak D call: TRBD1 (5 bases). CDR1 and CDR2 (germline): SGHNT, YYREEE (reference sequence). The V end was cut by 4 bases, the J end by 7 bases, with 17 bases between. This CDR3 has 15 amino acids. Written as DNA, the CDR3 is TGTGCCAGCAGCCGCCGGGACGGGGGTGGTGAAAAACTGTTTTTT. Protein sequence: CASSRRDGGGEKLFF.